The entry below describes one T cell receptor (beta chain). The antigen is not known. All donors were healthy, and all were Caucasian. Trimming removed 3 bases at V and 1 base at J, with 16 bases between. CDR3 length: 16 residues. Germline V lookup: CDR1 SGHKS, CDR2 YYEKEE (reference sequence). This sample was taken from a study of identical twins. Findings of the study overall: Invariant MAIT and iNKT cells may have partly biased zero-insertion analyses.

TCRdb redid the calling of the 5' RACE reads with MiXCR, one entry per CDR3 protein. The table includes 500,000 to 700,000 distinct CDR3 sequences, 7% to 7.5% detected once. The sample was also reused in another study, on yellow fever vaccine responses in identical twins. This second study notes: Reportedly, twins' vaccine T cell responses looked partly convergent and partly personalized.

V usage is TRBV5-5 and J usage is TRBJ1-1; D remains ambiguous. The material sequenced was PBMCs. The source of this sequence is a woman in her late teens or twenties in good health. The CDR3 spells CASSSDPLFSNTEAFF. The CDR3 DNA reads as TGTGCCAGCAGCTCCGACCCCCTATTTTCGAACACTGAAGCTTTCTTT.